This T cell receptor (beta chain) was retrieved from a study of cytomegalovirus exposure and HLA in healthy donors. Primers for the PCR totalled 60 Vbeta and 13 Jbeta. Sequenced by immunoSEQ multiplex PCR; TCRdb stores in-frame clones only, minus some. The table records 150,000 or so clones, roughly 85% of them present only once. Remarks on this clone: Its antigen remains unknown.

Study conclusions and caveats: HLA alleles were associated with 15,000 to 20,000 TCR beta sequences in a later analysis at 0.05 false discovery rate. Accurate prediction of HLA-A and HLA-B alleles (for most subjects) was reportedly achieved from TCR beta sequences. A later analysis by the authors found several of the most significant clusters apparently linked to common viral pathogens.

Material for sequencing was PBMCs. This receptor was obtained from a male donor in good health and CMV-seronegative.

The CDR3 nucleotides are TGTGCCAGCAAGCAACTCACTGGGGCCAACGTCCTGACTTTC. Translation gives CASKQLTGANVLTF. The chain links TRBV6-5 to TRBJ2-6; D unresolved. V was shortened by 7 bases and J by 2 bases, with 9 bases between the two germline ends. CDR1 MNHEY and CDR2 SVGAGI come from the germline V gene. The CDR3 sequence is 14 residues long.